This TCR beta chain was identified in a study of Graves' ophthalmopathy and Graves' hyperthyroidism. Study-level information: Peripheral blood samples were taken at initial diagnosis, before any treatment.

The count of this clonotype is one. Germline V gives CDR1 MNHEY, CDR2 SMNVEV (reference sequence). V was clipped by 6 bases and J by 0 bases, with 8 bases between them. The CDR3 runs to 13 residues. Amplification targeted the TCR beta CDR3 regions, with RNA transcripts as the source material. An initial RT-PCR round employing HTBI primers preceded a second-round multiplex PCR. Each CDR3 protein gets one entry after TCRdb re-called the multiplex PCR reads with MiXCR. The sample yields 200,000 to 250,000 distinct CDR3 sequences, less than 30% seen once. The sample taken for sequencing was peripheral blood. The chain couples TRBV27 to TRBJ1-1; D gene ambiguous. The TCR sequence derives from a man aged 50-60 years with Graves' ophthalmopathy. CDR3 residues: CASRDLLNTEAFF. DNA for the CDR3: TGTGCCAGCAGGGACCTATTGAACACTGAAGCTTTCTTT.